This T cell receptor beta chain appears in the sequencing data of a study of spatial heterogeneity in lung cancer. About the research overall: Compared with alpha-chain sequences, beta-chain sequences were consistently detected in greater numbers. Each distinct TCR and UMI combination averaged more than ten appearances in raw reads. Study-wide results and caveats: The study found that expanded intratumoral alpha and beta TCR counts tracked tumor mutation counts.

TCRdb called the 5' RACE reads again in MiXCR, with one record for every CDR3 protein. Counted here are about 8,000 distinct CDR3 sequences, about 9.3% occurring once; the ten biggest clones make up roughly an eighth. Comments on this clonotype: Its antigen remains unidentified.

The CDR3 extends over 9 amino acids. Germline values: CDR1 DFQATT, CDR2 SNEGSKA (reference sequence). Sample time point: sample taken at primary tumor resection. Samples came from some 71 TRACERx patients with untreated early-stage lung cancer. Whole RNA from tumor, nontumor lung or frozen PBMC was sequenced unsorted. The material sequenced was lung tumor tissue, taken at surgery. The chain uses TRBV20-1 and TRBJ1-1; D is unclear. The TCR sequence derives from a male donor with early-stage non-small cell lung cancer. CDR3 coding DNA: TGCAGGCTGAACACTGAAGCTTTCTTT. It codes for CRLNTEAFF.